The next 18 T cell receptor beta chains were all read from a single sample in a study of blood T cell repertoires in COVID-19 (dated by TCRdb to the early 2020s). The library was obtained by the immunoSEQ multiplex PCR assay. The immuneACCESS repertoire file appears here via TCRdb, limited to in-frame rearrangements. These files lack a portion of the clones; in checked studies, under half of the deficit traces to unresolved V genes, and the cause of the others is not known. In all, the sample holds almost 55,000 clones, and just over 90% of those were seen once. The ten largest clones add up to 8% to 9% of the sample. Sequencing input: peripheral blood. The source of these receptors is a woman between 35 and 50 years old with active COVID-19.

V gene TRBV12-5 combines with J gene TRBJ2-7, with D possibly being TRBD2 (6 bases). CDR1 and CDR2 from the germline V gene are LGHNT and FRNRAP. The CDR3 consists of 17 residues. V lost 0 bases and J lost 5, with 20 bases in between. The CDR3 nucleotides are TGTGCTAGTGGTTTGGTAACTGAGGCGGGGCAAAGGAACGAGCAGTACTTC. Amino acids: CASGLVTEAGQRNEQYF.

The chain employs TRBV10-3 and TRBJ2-2; D may be TRBD1 (6 bases). The CDR3 covers 14 residues. Deletions cut 6 bases from V and 1 base from J, with 9 bases between. Per germline, CDR1 ENHRY and CDR2 SYGVKD. The CDR3: CAISPDRNTGELFF. DNA for the CDR3: TGTGCCATCAGCCCGGACAGGAACACCGGGGAGCTGTTTTTT.

The chain couples TRBV6-2 or TRBV6-3 to TRBJ2-7; D is uncertain. V lost 6 bases, J lost 6 bases, and 9 bases lay in between. Looked up from germline, CDR1 is MNHEY and CDR2 is SVGEGT. The CDR3 covers 11 residues. The CDR3 DNA reads as TGTGCCAGCAGCCGAGACTCCGAGCAGTACTTC. This encodes CASSRDSEQYF.

The chain carries TRBV7-3 and TRBJ1-5; D is unclear. Trimming removed 1 base from V and 5 bases from J, with 12 bases in between. This CDR3 contains 15 residues. Germline CDR1 SGHTA, CDR2 FQGTGA. The CDR3 DNA reads as TGTGCCAGCAGCTTAAGGAGCACTCGCTATCAGCCCCAGCATTTT. This gives the protein CASSLRSTRYQPQHF.

This CDR3 reads CASSPRTGEKLFF. The CDR3 DNA reads TGTGCCAGCAGCCCTCGGACAGGGGAAAAACTGTTTTTT. This chain uses TRBV3-1 (or the pseudogene TRBV3-2) with TRBJ1-4; TRBD1 matches 8 bases. The CDR3 runs 13 residues. Germline V lookup: CDR1 LGHDT, CDR2 YNNKEL (reference sequence). With V trimmed by 4 bases and J by 8 bases, 3 bases remained unmatched.

The chain carries TRBV19 and TRBJ1-4; the match to TRBD1 covers 8 bases. Looked up from germline, CDR1 is LNHDA and CDR2 is SQIVND (reference sequence). This CDR3 comprises 16 residues. V was pared by 6 bases and J by 2 bases, with 8 bases of the junction left unmatched. The DNA for the CDR3 is TGTGCCAGTAGCCTCGGACAGGGAGAGACTAATGAAAAACTGTTTTTT. It is translated as CASSLGQGETNEKLFF. Using reference TRBV19 and TRBJ1-4 for the parts outside the CDR3, the full variable domain is DGGITQSPKYLFRKEGQNVTLSCEQNLNHDAMYWYRQDPGQGLRLIYYSQIVNDFQKGDIAEGYSVSREKKESFPLTVTSAQKNPTAFYLCASSLGQGETNEKLFFGSGTQLSVL.

The V gene is TRBV9, the J gene TRBJ2-4, with D possibly being TRBD1 (5 bases). V shed 1 base and J shed 0 bases, with 17 bases lying between them. This CDR3 region has 18 residues. The germline V gene has CDR1 SGDLS and CDR2 YYNGEE. The CDR3 spells CASSVWGHEASAKNIQYF. CDR3 coding DNA: TGTGCCAGCAGCGTATGGGGCCACGAGGCCTCAGCCAAAAACATTCAGTACTTC.

The V gene is TRBV19, the J gene TRBJ2-7, with TRBD1 matching 12 bases. There are 15 residues in the CDR3. Per the germline V gene, CDR1 is LNHDA and CDR2 is SQIVND (reference sequence). J lost 5 bases, V lost 3 bases, and 5 bases had no gene match. The CDR3 is CASSISGQGAHEQYF. CDR3 nucleotides: TGTGCCAGTAGTATCTCGGGACAGGGGGCTCACGAGCAGTACTTC.

The V call is TRBV30, the J call TRBJ1-3; D call uncertain. The CDR3 length is 15 residues. CDR1 is GTSNPN, CDR2 SVGIG, per germline (reference sequence). The V and J ends lost 0 bases and 1 base respectively, with 10 bases between them. Here the CDR3 reads CAWSVRVGSGNTIYF. As DNA, the CDR3 is TGTGCCTGGAGTGTACGGGTAGGATCTGGAAACACCATATATTTT. Filled out from reference TRBV30 and TRBJ1-3, the complete variable domain reads SQTIHQWPATLVQPVGSPLSLECTVEGTSNPNLYWYRQAAGRGLQLLFYSVGIGQISSEVPQNLSASRPQDRQFILSSKKLLLSDSGFYLCAWSVRVGSGNTIYFGEGSWLTVV.

CDR3 coding DNA: TGTGCCAGCAGTCCGGACAGCTTTTTATCCTACAATGAGCAGTTCTTC. Encoded protein: CASSPDSFLSYNEQFF. V is TRBV6-2 or TRBV6-3 and J is TRBJ2-1; D perhaps matches TRBD1 (6 bases). V shed 5 bases and J shed 1 base, with 15 bases lying between them. The length of the CDR3 is 16 residues. In germline, CDR1 is MNHEY, CDR2 SVGEGT.

The rearrangement uses TRBV25-1 and TRBJ1-1; TRBD1 is a possible D gene (6 bases). V lost 5 bases, J lost 1 base, and 17 bases lay in between. The CDR3 consists of 16 residues. Germline values: CDR1 MGHDK, CDR2 SYGVNS. This CDR3 is CASSPYTGTTNTEAFF. CDR3 coding DNA: TGTGCCAGCAGTCCCTATACCGGGACAACGAACACTGAAGCTTTCTTT.

J is TRBJ1-1 and V is TRBV2; 8 nucleotides align to TRBD1. V lost 9 bases and J lost 0; bases outside the gene matches: 3. CDR1 and CDR2 from the germline V gene are SNHLY and FYNNEI. CDR3 length equals 13 residues. The DNA of the CDR3 is TGTGCCAGAGACAGGGGACTGAACACTGAAGCTTTCTTT. It specifies CARDRGLNTEAFF.

The chain links TRBV5-5 to TRBJ1-6; D not certain. Germline assignment: CDR1 SGHKS and CDR2 YYEKEE (reference sequence). V was shortened by 4 bases and J by 7 bases, with 9 bases between the two germline ends. The length of the CDR3 is 13 residues. CDR3 residues: CASSLGLNSPLHF. The CDR3 DNA reads as TGTGCCAGCAGCCTCGGGTTGAATTCACCCCTCCACTTT.

This chain uses TRBV6-2 or TRBV6-3 with TRBJ1-5; no reliable D call. Germline values: CDR1 MNHEY, CDR2 SVGEGT. V dropped 2 bases and J dropped 0 bases, with 11 bases sitting between them. This CDR3 spans 16 amino acids. As DNA, the CDR3 is TGTGCCAGCAGTTACAGCAAAACGTATAGCAATCAGCCCCAGCATTTT. Translated, it gives CASSYSKTYSNQPQHF.

V usage is TRBV11-1 and J usage is TRBJ2-1, with D perhaps matching TRBD2 (6 bases). Looked up from germline, CDR1 is SGHAT and CDR2 is FQDESV (reference sequence). The CDR3 runs 15 residues. V was pared by 5 bases and J by 7 bases, with 18 bases between. Here the CDR3 DNA reads TGTGCCAGCAGCGACGAATCGACTAGTTGGAATGAGCAGTTCTTC. Its translation is CASSDESTSWNEQFF.

The V call is TRBV4-3, the J call TRBJ2-7; 15 bases agree with TRBD2. Trimming removed 2 bases from V and 4 bases from J; junction bases left unmatched: 3. CDR1 is LGHNA, CDR2 YSLEER, per germline. The length of the CDR3 is 16 residues. Written as DNA, the CDR3 is TGCGCCAGCAGCCAAAGCGGGACTAGCGGGGGGTACGAGCAGTACTTC. Its protein is CASSQSGTSGGYEQYF.

The V call is TRBV7-2, the J call TRBJ2-7; 9 bases map to TRBD1. Germline trimming cut 4 bases from V and 4 bases from J; bases unmatched to any gene: 5. This CDR3 is 14 amino acids long. Germline-derived CDR1 and CDR2 are SGHTA and FQGNSA. The CDR3 region is CASSSGTGFYEQYF. CDR3 DNA sequence: TGTGCCAGCAGCTCCGGGACAGGGTTTTACGAGCAGTACTTC.

The genes are TRBV18 and TRBJ1-1; D is perhaps TRBD1 (5 bases). CDR3 size: 15 residues. The V and J ends lost 0 bases and 6 bases respectively, with 14 bases between them. Germline V lookup: CDR1 KGHSH, CDR2 LQKENI. CDR3 protein: CASSPPSGRGAEAFF. The CDR3 DNA is TGTGCCAGCTCACCACCGAGTGGGAGGGGTGCTGAAGCTTTCTTT.